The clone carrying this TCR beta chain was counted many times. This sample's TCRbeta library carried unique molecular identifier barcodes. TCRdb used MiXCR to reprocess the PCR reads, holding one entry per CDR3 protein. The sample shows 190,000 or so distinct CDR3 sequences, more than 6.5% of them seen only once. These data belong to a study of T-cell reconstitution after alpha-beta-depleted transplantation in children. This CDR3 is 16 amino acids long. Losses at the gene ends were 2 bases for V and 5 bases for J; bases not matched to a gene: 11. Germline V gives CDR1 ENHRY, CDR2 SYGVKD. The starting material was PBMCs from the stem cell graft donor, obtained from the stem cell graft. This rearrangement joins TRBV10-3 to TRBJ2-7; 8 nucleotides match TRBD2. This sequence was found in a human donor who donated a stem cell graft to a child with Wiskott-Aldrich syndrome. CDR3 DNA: TGTGCCATCAGTGAGACTGGACTAGCCGGCTTTGACGAGCAGTACTTC. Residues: CAISETGLAGFDEQYF.